The next 25 T cell receptor beta chains were all read from a single sample in a study of cytomegalovirus exposure and HLA in healthy donors. PCR amplification relied on 60 Vbeta primers (plus 13 Jbeta primers). Assay used: immunoSEQ multiplex PCR; TCRdb lists only in-frame clones, some missing. This table has about 150,000 clones, around 72% appearing once. The sequencing sample was made of PBMCs. These receptors all stem from a man younger than 35 in good health and CMV-seronegative.

Worth noting for this clone: At one end, the junction sequence differs from germline, possibly due to a read error. The chain recombines TRBV11-2 with TRBJ2-3, with 10 bases fitting TRBD2. The CDR3 has 15 amino acids. Germline CDR1 and CDR2: SGHAT and FQNNGV. The CDR3 loop is CASSLGLAATDTQYF. CDR3 bases: TGTGCCAGCAGTTTAGGACTAGCGGCCACAGATACGCAGTATTTT. The entire variable domain, with the rest obtained from reference TRBV11-2 and TRBJ2-3, is as follows: EAGVAQSPRYKIIEKRQSVAFWCNPISGHATLYWYQQILGQGPKLLIQFQNNGVVDDSQLPKDRFSAERLKGVDSTLKIQPAKLEDSAVYLCASSLGLAATDTQYFGPGTRLTVL.

A word on this clone: Other DNA sequences of this sample code for an identical CDR3. The gene calls are TRBV30 and TRBJ2-3, with 7 bases that match TRBD1. The junction had 5 bases not matched to a gene; V was cut back by 0 bases and J by 2 bases. CDR1 is GTSNPN and CDR2 is SVGIG in the germline V gene (reference sequence). The CDR3 totals 15 residues. The CDR3 DNA reads as TGTGCCTGGAGTGTACAGGGGCTAGACACAGATACGCAGTATTTT. It encodes CAWSVQGLDTDTQYF.

CDR3 sequence (DNA): TGTGCCAGTAGTGACCTGACACGTCCACAAGAGACCCAGTACTTC. It codes for CASSDLTRPQETQYF. V is TRBV19 and J is TRBJ2-5; no firm D call. The germline V gene has CDR1 LNHDA and CDR2 SQIVND (reference sequence). The CDR3 is 15 residues long. V lost 5 bases to trimming and J lost 2 bases, with 15 bases between them. Looking up the rest from reference TRBV19 and TRBJ2-5 gives the full variable domain: DGGITQSPKYLFRKEGQNVTLSCEQNLNHDAMYWYRQDPGQGLRLIYYSQIVNDFQKGDIAEGYSVSREKKESFPLTVTSAQKNPTAFYLCASSDLTRPQETQYFGPGTRLLVL.

The chain couples TRBV4-1 to TRBJ1-5; no clear D. The CDR3 length is 16 residues. V was clipped by 3 bases and J by 4 bases, with 16 bases between them. CDR1 is MGHRA and CDR2 is YSYEKL in the germline V gene. CDR3 sequence (DNA): TGCGCCAGCAGCCAGACCCCCTCGGGAAATAATCAGCCCCAGCATTTT. Its protein is CASSQTPSGNNQPQHF.

A note on this clone: Its ends do not fully match the called genes, so a read error is possible. The rearrangement links TRBV7-9 to TRBJ1-2, with D unresolved. The CDR3 has 15 residues. Germline V CDR1 and CDR2: SEHNR, FQNEAQ (reference sequence). CDR3 protein: CSSSVPTGTNYGYTF. The CDR3 bases are TGTTCCAGCAGCGTACCGACCGGGACTAACTATGGCTACACCTTC.

The chain employs TRBV7-2 and TRBJ1-3, with 7 positions matching TRBD1. After removal of 1 base from V and 4 bases from J, the junction contained 1 base not matched to a gene. Germline assignment: CDR1 SGHTA and CDR2 FQGNSA. The CDR3 totals 14 residues. The CDR3 loop reads CASSLGRGGNTIYF. Here the CDR3 DNA reads TGTGCCAGCAGCTTAGGCAGGGGGGGAAACACCATATATTTT.

This chain connects TRBV10-3 to TRBJ2-6; D possibly corresponds to TRBD1 (6 bases). V lost 11 bases to trimming and J lost 0 bases, with 17 bases between them. Germline assignment: CDR1 ENHRY and CDR2 SYGVKD. This CDR3 spans 16 amino acids. The CDR3 DNA is TGTGCCTCCAGGGGAGCGGAGGCCTCTGGGGCCAACGTCCTGACTTTC. Translating it yields CASRGAEASGANVLTF.

Only a few counts were recorded for this clone. The chain links TRBV5-8 to TRBJ2-2, with D maybe TRBD2 (6 bases). This CDR3 region has 15 residues. CDR1 is SGHTS, CDR2 YDEGEE, per germline. The V gene lost 4 bases and the J gene lost 4 bases, with 14 bases spanning the gap. Here the CDR3 reads CASSHHFGGTGELFF. In nucleotides, the CDR3 is TGTGCCAGCAGCCACCACTTCGGGGGCACCGGGGAGCTGTTTTTT.

This clone was picked up one time. The CDR3 region has the DNA TGTGCCAGCAGCTTAGCACTAGCGGGAGGGCCTCCCCTCACACACAATGAGCAGTTCTTC. Protein sequence: CASSLALAGGPPLTHNEQFF. The chain carries TRBV7-8 and TRBJ2-1; 13 nucleotides agree with TRBD2. Germline lookup yields CDR1 SGHVS and CDR2 FQNEAQ. The trim removed 0 bases at V and 5 bases at J, leaving 13 bases unmatched. There are 20 residues in the CDR3.

A note on this clone: This sample includes further DNA sequences coding for the same CDR3. The chain links TRBV9 to TRBJ1-6, with 8 positions matching TRBD1. This CDR3 is 14 amino acids long. Germline V gives CDR1 SGDLS, CDR2 YYNGEE. V shed 3 bases and J 5 bases; nucleotides not matched to a gene: 1. CDR3 protein: CASSAQGDNSPLHF. CDR3 in DNA: TGTGCCAGCAGCGCACAGGGGGATAATTCACCCCTCCACTTT.

This clone was detected only once. The chain uses TRBV7-9 and TRBJ2-3; perhaps TRBD2 as D (6 bases). The CDR3 is 15 residues long. V was cut by 5 bases and J by 1 base, with 13 bases left in between. The germline CDR1 and CDR2 sequences are SEHNR and FQNEAQ (reference sequence). CDR3 coding DNA: TGTGCCAGCAGCCATAGTTCGGGAGGCACAGATACGCAGTATTTT. Translating gives CASSHSSGGTDTQYF.

With respect to this clone: Relative to the germline gene, one junction end is altered; a read error may explain this. This chain uses TRBV7-9 with TRBJ1-4, with D perhaps matching TRBD1 (5 bases). In germline, CDR1 is SEHNR, CDR2 FQNEAQ (reference sequence). The CDR3 consists of 12 residues. The CDR3 nucleotides read TGTTCCAGCAGAGACAGTTTTGAAAAACTGTTTTTT. It encodes CSSRDSFEKLFF.

This chain's CDR3 is CASSYKPSTNEKLFF. The DNA of the CDR3 is TGTGCCAGCAGCTACAAACCGTCAACTAATGAAAAACTGTTTTTT. This chain uses TRBV5-6 with TRBJ1-4; no reliable D call. The germline V gene encodes CDR1 SGHDT and CDR2 YYEEEE. V lost 3 bases, J lost 0 bases, and 9 bases lay in between. This CDR3 has 15 amino acids.

The rearrangement links TRBV30 to TRBJ2-2, with 10 bases identical to TRBD2. This CDR3 region has 13 residues. J lost 8 bases, V lost 2 bases, and 2 bases had no gene match. CDR1 and CDR2 from the germline V gene are GTSNPN and SVGIG (reference sequence). DNA for the CDR3: TGTGCCTGGAGTCTAGCGGGGGCTGGGGAGCTGTTTTTT. It translates to CAWSLAGAGELFF.

The chain carries TRBV4-3 and TRBJ2-5; 7 bases line up with TRBD1. This CDR3 is 17 amino acids long. After removal of 2 bases from V and 1 base from J, the junction contained 10 bases not matched to a gene. Germline V gene data show CDR1 as LGHNA and CDR2 as YSLEER. CDR3 DNA: TGCGCCAGCAGCCAATACCCTACCGGGACAGCCCAAGAGACCCAGTACTTC. Encoded protein: CASSQYPTGTAQETQYF.

The rearrangement links TRBV28 to TRBJ2-5; TRBD2 matches 10 bases. V shed 7 bases, J shed 5 bases, and the junction held 10 bases outside the gene matches. The CDR3 has 15 residues. Germline-derived CDR1 and CDR2 are MDHEN and SYDVKM. CDR3 in amino acids: CASNTLAGAMETQYF. CDR3 nucleotides: TGTGCCAGCAATACTCTAGCGGGAGCGATGGAGACCCAGTACTTC.

The V and J genes are TRBV6-5 and TRBJ2-1, with 7 positions matching TRBD2. The J segment lost 7 bases and the V segment lost 8 bases, leaving 8 bases of the junction unmatched. CDR1 is MNHEY and CDR2 is SVGAGI in the germline V gene. The CDR3 runs 13 residues. The DNA of the CDR3 is TGTGCCAGCGGGAGGGGTCTAGAGAATGAGCAGTTCTTC. Its translation: CASGRGLENEQFF.

The chain joins TRBV5-8 to TRBJ2-5; D possibly corresponds to TRBD2 (5 bases). V was shortened by 2 bases and J by 5 bases, with 10 bases between the two germline ends. Germline loops: CDR1 SGHTS, CDR2 YDEGEE. CDR3 size: 13 residues. The CDR3: CASSLFSAETQYF. DNA of the CDR3: TGTGCCAGCAGCTTATTTAGCGCGGAGACCCAGTACTTC. The complete variable domain, with remaining parts taken from reference TRBV5-8 and TRBJ2-5, reads EAGVTQSPTHLIKTRGQQATLRCSPISGHTSVYWYQQALGLGLQFLLWYDEGEERNRGNFPPRFSGRQFPNYSSELNVNALELEDSALYLCASSLFSAETQYFGPGTRLLVL.

V usage is TRBV5-5 and J usage is TRBJ1-2, with D perhaps matching TRBD1 (6 bases). This CDR3 comprises 13 residues. Germline assignment: CDR1 SGHKS and CDR2 YYEKEE (reference sequence). The germline V and J ends were trimmed by 0 bases and 5 bases, with 8 bases remaining between them. CDR3 in DNA: TGTGCCAGCAGCTTGGAAACAGGGTATGGCTACACCTTC. Its protein is CASSLETGYGYTF. Supplemented by reference TRBV5-5 and TRBJ1-2, the full variable domain reads DAGVTQSPTHLIKTRGQQVTLRCSPISGHKSVSWYQQVLGQGPQFIFQYYEKEERGRGNFPDRFSARQFPNYSSELNVNALLLGDSALYLCASSLETGYGYTFGSGTRLTVV.

The chain recombines TRBV4-1 with TRBJ2-7, with 7 bases that match TRBD1. The CDR3 contains 16 residues. V shed 1 base, J shed 0 bases, and the junction held 6 bases outside the gene matches. CDR1 is MGHRA, CDR2 YSYEKL, per germline. CDR3 residues: CASSQGQGETSYEQYF. Written as DNA, the CDR3 is TGCGCCAGCAGCCAAGGACAGGGTGAGACCTCCTACGAGCAGTACTTC.

CDR3 sequence: CASSLSDGAAQETQYF. As DNA, the CDR3 is TGTGCCAGCAGCTTAAGCGATGGGGCGGCTCAAGAGACCCAGTACTTC. The V gene is TRBV13, the J gene TRBJ2-5; D is perhaps TRBD1 (5 bases). Trimming took 2 bases from V and 2 from J, leaving 15 bases between them. In germline, CDR1 is PRHDT, CDR2 FYEKMQ (reference sequence). The CDR3 spans 16 residues.

The chain links TRBV28 to TRBJ2-7, with TRBD1 matching over 7 bases. J lost 2 bases, V lost 5 bases, and 6 bases had no gene match. The CDR3 contains 14 residues. From germline, CDR1 is MDHEN and CDR2 SYDVKM. CDR3 nucleotide sequence: TGTGCCAGCAGTAAAGGACAGGCACCCTACGAGCAGTACTTC. Translation gives CASSKGQAPYEQYF.

This clone has more than one count but fewer than ten. The chain carries TRBV27 and TRBJ2-7, with D possibly being TRBD1 (5 bases). V shed 8 bases and J shed 3 bases, with 11 bases lying between them. Germline V gene lookup returns CDR1 MNHEY and CDR2 SMNVEV (reference sequence). The CDR3 spans 12 residues. The chain's CDR3 is CASGWGGYEQYF. CDR3 sequence (DNA): TGTGCCAGCGGTTGGGGCGGCTACGAGCAGTACTTC.

The rearrangement links TRBV13 to TRBJ2-5; perhaps TRBD2 as D (6 bases). The CDR3 sequence is 13 residues long. Germline V gene lookup returns CDR1 PRHDT and CDR2 FYEKMQ (reference sequence). V was clipped by 4 bases and J by 2 bases, with 8 bases between them. The CDR3 here is CASSSGTQETQYF. The CDR3 DNA is TGTGCCAGCAGCTCCGGGACTCAAGAGACCCAGTACTTC.

V usage is TRBV9 and J usage is TRBJ2-2, with 11 bases identical to TRBD2. V lost 2 bases, J lost 0 bases, and 3 bases stayed unmatched. CDR3 length: 17 amino acids. CDR1 and CDR2 (germline): SGDLS, YYNGEE. Written as DNA, the CDR3 is TGTGCCAGCAGCGTCCGACTAGCGGGACCGAACACCGGGGAGCTGTTTTTT. Its translation is CASSVRLAGPNTGELFF. Based on the CDR3 plus reference TRBV9 and TRBJ2-2, the full variable domain is DSGVTQTPKHLITATGQRVTLRCSPRSGDLSVYWYQQSLDQGLQFLIQYYNGEERAKGNILERFSAQQFPDLHSELNLSSLELGDSALYFCASSVRLAGPNTGELFFGEGSRLTVL.